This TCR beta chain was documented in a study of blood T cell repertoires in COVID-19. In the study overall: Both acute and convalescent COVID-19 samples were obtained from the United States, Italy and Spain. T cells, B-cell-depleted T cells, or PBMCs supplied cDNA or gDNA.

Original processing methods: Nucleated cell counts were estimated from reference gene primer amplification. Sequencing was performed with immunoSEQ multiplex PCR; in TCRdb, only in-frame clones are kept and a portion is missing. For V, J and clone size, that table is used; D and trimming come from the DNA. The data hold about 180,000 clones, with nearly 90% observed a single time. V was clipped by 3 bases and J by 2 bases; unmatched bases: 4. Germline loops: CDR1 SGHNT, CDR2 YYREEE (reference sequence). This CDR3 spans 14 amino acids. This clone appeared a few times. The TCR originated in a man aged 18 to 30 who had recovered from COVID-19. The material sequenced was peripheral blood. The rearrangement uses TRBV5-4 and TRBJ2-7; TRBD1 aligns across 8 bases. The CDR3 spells CASSSAGGPYEQYF. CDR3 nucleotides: TGTGCCAGCAGCTCGGCAGGGGGCCCCTACGAGCAGTACTTC. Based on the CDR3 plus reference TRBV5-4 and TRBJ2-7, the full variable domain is ETGVTQSPTHLIKTRGQQVTLRCSSQSGHNTVSWYQQALGQGPQFIFQYYREEENGRGNFPPRFSGLQFPNYSSELNVNALELDDSALYLCASSSAGGPYEQYFGPGTRLTVT.